This TCR beta chain came from a study of T cell responses to AZD1222 COVID-19 vaccine. Produced via immunoSEQ multiplex PCR; TCRdb's table is partial and in-frame only. The sample includes 77,000 or so clones, 85% to 95% of them seen just once. V lost 4 bases and J lost 1, with 8 bases in between. The CDR3 consists of 13 residues. CDR1 is LGHDT and CDR2 is YNNKEL in the germline V gene (reference sequence). This clonotype originated in an adult who received the AZD1222 COVID-19 vaccine. The sample in question was peripheral blood, obtained 28 days after the second AZD1222 dose. The V and J genes are TRBV3-1 (or the pseudogene TRBV3-2) and TRBJ2-7, with unresolved D. CDR3 in amino acids: CASSPGASYEQYF. CDR3 in DNA: TGTGCCAGCAGCCCTGGAGCTTCCTACGAGCAGTACTTC.